Listed below are T cell receptor beta chains from one sample, sequenced in a study of cytomegalovirus exposure and HLA in healthy donors. This table comes from immunoSEQ multiplex PCR, and its TCRdb copy is limited to in-frame clones, with some not included. The sample lists 210,000 or so clones, roughly 80% occurring once. The sample consisted of PBMCs. Source of these receptors: a girl under 10 years old in good health and CMV-seronegative. CDR3s include the opening cysteine and the closing phenylalanine or tryptophan. A D gene is named only where the DNA matches it firmly.

NA	TRBV10-3	TRBJ1-1	CAIGATRGGNTEAFF	TGTGCCATCGGTGCAACCAGGGGTGGGAACACTGAAGCTTTCTTT
NA	TRBV7-6	TRBJ2-7	CASSSLGEQYF	TGTGCCAGCAGCTCCCTAGGCGAGCAGTACTTC
NA	TRBV9	TRBJ2-7	CASSVDAGSTYEQYF	TGTGCCAGCAGCGTAGACGCCGGGAGCACCTACGAGCAGTACTTC
TRBD1	TRBV30	TRBJ2-5	CAWGRGQGWASETQYF	TGTGCCTGGGGGCGGGGACAGGGATGGGCCTCGGAGACCCAGTACTTC
TRBD1	TRBV7-9	TRBJ1-2	CASQGQGRAYTF	TGTGCCAGCCAGGGACAGGGTAGGGCCTACACCTTC
NA	TRBV14	TRBJ2-2	CASSQDYPGWNTGELFF	TGTGCCAGCAGCCAAGACTACCCCGGTTGGAACACCGGGGAGCTGTTTTTT
NA	TRBV6-5	TRBJ1-1	CASSLEIGNAEAFF	TGTGCCAGCAGTCTAGAAATCGGGAACGCTGAAGCTTTCTTT
NA	TRBV29-1	TRBJ2-7	CSVQLRGGRYEQYF	TGCAGCGTTCAACTGAGGGGAGGCCGGTACGAGCAGTACTTC
NA	TRBV7-9	TRBJ1-2	CASSLGAPQANYGYTF	TGTGCCAGCAGCTTAGGGGCGCCACAAGCTAACTATGGCTACACCTTC
NA	TRBV5-4	TRBJ2-7	CASTPLQGVGEQYF	TGTGCCAGCACCCCGCTGCAGGGCGTTGGCGAGCAGTACTTC